The clone carrying this TCR beta chain ranks as medium-sized. Antigen: not known. As to time point: sample taken at primary tumor resection. No cells were sorted before sequencing. The whole RNA sequenced was extracted from tumor, nontumor lung or frozen PBMC. The data were taken from a study of spatial heterogeneity in lung cancer. Study-level results: Coverage estimated for tumor T cells reached around 7% for alpha chains and about 13% for beta chains. Intratumoral expanded alpha and beta TCR counts were found to track tumor mutation counts.

The length of the CDR3 is 15 residues. Germline V CDR1 and CDR2: SGDLS, YYNGEE. The V and J ends lost 0 bases and 3 bases, in that order; junction bases with no gene match: 3. TCRdb re-called the 5' RACE reads through MiXCR, storing one row per CDR3 protein. The repertoire consists of some 4,000 distinct CDR3 sequences, with 8.5% occurring once and the leading ten covering roughly 8.9%. The sequences come from lung tumor tissue, collected at surgery. This clonotype was sampled from a male donor with early-stage non-small cell lung cancer. The V gene is TRBV9, the J gene TRBJ1-5, with 7 bases matching TRBD1. The CDR3 sequence is CASSVEGQLNQPQHF. The CDR3 DNA is TGTGCCAGCAGCGTAGAGGGACAGCTCAATCAGCCCCAGCATTTT.